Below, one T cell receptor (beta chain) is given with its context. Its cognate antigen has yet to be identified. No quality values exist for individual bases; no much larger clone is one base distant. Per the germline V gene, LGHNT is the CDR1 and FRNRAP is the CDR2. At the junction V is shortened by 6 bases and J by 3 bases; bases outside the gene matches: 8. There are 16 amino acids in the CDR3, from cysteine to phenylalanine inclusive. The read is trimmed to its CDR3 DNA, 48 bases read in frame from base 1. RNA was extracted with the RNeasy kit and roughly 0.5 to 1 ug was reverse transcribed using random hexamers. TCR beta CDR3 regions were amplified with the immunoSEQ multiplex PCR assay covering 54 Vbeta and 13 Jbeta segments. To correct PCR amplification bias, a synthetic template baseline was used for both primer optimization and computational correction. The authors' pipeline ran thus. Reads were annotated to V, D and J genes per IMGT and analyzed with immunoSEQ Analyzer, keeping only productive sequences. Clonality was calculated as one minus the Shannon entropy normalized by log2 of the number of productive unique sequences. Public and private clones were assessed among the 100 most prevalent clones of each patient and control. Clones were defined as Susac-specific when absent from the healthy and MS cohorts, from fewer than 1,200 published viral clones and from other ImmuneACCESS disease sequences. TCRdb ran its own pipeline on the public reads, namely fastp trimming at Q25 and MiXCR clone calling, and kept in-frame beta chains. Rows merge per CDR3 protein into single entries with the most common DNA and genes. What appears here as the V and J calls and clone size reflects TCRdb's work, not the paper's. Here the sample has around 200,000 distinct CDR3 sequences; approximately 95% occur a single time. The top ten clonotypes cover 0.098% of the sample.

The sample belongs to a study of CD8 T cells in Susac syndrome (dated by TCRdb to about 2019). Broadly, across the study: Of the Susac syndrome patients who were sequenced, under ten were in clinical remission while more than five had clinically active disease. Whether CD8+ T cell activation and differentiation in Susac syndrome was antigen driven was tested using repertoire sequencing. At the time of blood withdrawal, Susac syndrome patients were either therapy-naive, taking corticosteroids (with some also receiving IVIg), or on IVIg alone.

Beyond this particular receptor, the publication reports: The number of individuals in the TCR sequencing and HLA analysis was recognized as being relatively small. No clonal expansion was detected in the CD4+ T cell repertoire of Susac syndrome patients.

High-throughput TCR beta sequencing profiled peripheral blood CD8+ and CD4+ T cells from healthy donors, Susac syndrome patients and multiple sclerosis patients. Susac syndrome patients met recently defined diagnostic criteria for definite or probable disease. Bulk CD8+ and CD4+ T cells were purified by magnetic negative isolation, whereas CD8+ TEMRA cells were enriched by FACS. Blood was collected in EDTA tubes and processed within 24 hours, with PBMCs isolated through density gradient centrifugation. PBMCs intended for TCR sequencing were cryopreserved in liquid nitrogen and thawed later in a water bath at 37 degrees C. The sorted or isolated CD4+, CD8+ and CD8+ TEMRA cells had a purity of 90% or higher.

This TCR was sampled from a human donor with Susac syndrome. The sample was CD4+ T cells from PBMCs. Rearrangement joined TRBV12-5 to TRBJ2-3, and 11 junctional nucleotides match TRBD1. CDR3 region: CASGQGGQGGTDTQYF. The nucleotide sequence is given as TGTGCTAGTGGCCAAGGGGGACAGGGGGGTACAGATACGCAGTATTTT. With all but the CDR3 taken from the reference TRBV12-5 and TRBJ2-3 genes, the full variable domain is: DARVTQTPRHKVTEMGQEVTMRCQPILGHNTVFWYRQTMMQGLELLAYFRNRAPLDDSGMPKDRFSAEMPDATLATLKIQPSEPRDSAVYFCASGQGGQGGTDTQYFGPGTRLTVL.